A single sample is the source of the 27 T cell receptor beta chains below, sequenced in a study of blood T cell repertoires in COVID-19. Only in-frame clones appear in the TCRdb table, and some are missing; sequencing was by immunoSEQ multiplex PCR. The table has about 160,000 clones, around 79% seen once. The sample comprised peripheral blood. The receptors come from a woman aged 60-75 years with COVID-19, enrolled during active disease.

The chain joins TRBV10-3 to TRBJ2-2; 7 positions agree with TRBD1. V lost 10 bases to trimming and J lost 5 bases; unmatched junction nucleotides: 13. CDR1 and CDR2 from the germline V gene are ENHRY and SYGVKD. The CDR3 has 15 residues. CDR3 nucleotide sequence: TGTGCCACCCAAAATCAGAAGGGGGCTACCGGGGAGCTGTTTTTT. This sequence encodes CATQNQKGATGELFF.

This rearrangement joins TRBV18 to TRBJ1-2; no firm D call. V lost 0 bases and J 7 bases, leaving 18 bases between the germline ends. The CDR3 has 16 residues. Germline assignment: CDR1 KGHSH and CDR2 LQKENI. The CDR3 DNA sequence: TGTGCCAGCTCACCACCGGTCCATCAGTTTGATGGTGGCTACACCTTC. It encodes CASSPPVHQFDGGYTF.

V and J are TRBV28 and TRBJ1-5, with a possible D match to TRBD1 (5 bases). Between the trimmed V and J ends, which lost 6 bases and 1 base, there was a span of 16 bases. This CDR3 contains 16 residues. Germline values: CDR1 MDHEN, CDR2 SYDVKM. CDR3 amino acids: CASSLPGGLSNQPQHF. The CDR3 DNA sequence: TGTGCCAGCAGCCTCCCGGGGGGTCTGAGCAATCAGCCCCAGCATTTT.

The CDR3 sequence is CAIRGQGSSGEYEQYV. The CDR3 bases are TGTGCCATCAGGGGACAGGGGTCCTCCGGGGAATACGAGCAGTACGTC. This rearrangement joins TRBV10-3 to TRBJ2-7; 10 nucleotides agree with TRBD1. V gave up 6 bases and J gave up 4 bases; unmatched junction bases: 12. The CDR3 is 16 amino acids. Germline lookup yields CDR1 ENHRY and CDR2 SYGVKD.

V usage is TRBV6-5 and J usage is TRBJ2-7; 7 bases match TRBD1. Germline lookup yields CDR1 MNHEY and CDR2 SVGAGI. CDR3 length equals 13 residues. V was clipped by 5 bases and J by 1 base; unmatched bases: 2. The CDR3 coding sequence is TGTGCCAGCAGTCGACAGGGATCCTACGAGCAGTACGTC. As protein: CASSRQGSYEQYV.

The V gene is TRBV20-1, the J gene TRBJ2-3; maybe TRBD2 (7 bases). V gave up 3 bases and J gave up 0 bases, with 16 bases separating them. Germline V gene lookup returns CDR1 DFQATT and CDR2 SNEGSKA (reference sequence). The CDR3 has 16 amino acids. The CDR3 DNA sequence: TGCAGTGCTAGTGGGGGCACTAGCGTCAGCACAGATACGCAGTATTTT. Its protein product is CSASGGTSVSTDTQYF.

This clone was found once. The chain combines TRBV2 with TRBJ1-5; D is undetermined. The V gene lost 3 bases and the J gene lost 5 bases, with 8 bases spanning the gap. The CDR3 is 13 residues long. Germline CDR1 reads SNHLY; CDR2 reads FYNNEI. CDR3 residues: CASSDVEHQPQHF. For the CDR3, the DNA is TGTGCCAGCAGTGATGTAGAGCATCAGCCCCAGCATTTT.

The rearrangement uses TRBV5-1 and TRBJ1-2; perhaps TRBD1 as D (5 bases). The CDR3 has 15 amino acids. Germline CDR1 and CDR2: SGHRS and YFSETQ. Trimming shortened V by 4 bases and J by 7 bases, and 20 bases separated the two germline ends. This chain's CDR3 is CASSPEDGGRGGYTF. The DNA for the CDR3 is TGCGCCAGCAGCCCGGAGGATGGGGGGAGGGGTGGCTACACCTTC.

CDR3 DNA: TGTGCTAGTGGTTTGGTGGCGGGGGCCCAACCGGGGAGGCTGTTTTTT. Amino acid sequence: CASGLVAGAQPGRLFF. The J gene is TRBJ2-2, the V gene TRBV12-5; tentatively, D is TRBD2 (7 bases). This CDR3 spans 16 amino acids. Germline CDR1 reads LGHNT; CDR2 reads FRNRAP. The V gene lost 0 bases and the J gene lost 13 bases, with 21 bases spanning the gap.

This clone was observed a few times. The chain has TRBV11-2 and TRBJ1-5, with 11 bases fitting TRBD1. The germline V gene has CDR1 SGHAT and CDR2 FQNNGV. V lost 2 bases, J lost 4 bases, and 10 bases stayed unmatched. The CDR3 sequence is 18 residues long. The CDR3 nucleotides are TGTGCCAGCAGCTTAATGCCACTCGGGACAGGGGGGAATCAGCCCCAGCATTTT. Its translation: CASSLMPLGTGGNQPQHF. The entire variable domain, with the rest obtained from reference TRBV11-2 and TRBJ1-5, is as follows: EAGVAQSPRYKIIEKRQSVAFWCNPISGHATLYWYQQILGQGPKLLIQFQNNGVVDDSQLPKDRFSAERLKGVDSTLKIQPAKLEDSAVYLCASSLMPLGTGGNQPQHFGDGTRLSIL.

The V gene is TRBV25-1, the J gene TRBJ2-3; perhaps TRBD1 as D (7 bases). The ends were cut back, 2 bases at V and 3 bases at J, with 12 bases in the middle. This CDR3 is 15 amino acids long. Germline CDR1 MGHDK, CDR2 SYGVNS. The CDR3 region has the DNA TGTGCCAGCAGTGAAAGGAGGGGGCGAACAGATACGCAGTATTTT. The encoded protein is CASSERRGRTDTQYF.

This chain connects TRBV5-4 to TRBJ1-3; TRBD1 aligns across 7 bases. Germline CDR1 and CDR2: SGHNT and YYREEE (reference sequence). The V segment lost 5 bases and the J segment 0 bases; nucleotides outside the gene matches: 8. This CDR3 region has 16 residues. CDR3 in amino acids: CASRSTGLLSGNTIYF. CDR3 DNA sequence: TGTGCCAGCAGATCGACAGGGCTCCTCTCTGGAAACACCATATATTTT.

CDR3 nucleotide sequence: TGTGCCAGCAGGACATCGGCCCGGGGGTATCAAGAGACCCAGTACTTC. It is translated as CASRTSARGYQETQYF. The chain has TRBV28 and TRBJ2-5, with D perhaps matching TRBD2 (6 bases). CDR3 length equals 16 residues. Germline V gene sequence: CDR1 MDHEN, CDR2 SYDVKM. The germline V and J ends were trimmed by 6 bases and 2 bases, with 19 bases remaining between them.

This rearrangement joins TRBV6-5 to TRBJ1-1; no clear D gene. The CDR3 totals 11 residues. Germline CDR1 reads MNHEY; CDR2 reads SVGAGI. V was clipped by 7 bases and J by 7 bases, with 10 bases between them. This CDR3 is CASNESFEAFF. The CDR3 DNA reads TGTGCCAGCAACGAAAGCTTTGAAGCTTTCTTT.

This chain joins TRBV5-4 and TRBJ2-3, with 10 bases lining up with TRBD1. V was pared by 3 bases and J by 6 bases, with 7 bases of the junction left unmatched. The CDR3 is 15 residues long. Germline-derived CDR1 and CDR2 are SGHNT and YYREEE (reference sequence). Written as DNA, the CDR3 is TGTGCCAGCAGCTCCGGGACAGGGGAAGTGGATACGCAGTATTTT. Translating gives CASSSGTGEVDTQYF.

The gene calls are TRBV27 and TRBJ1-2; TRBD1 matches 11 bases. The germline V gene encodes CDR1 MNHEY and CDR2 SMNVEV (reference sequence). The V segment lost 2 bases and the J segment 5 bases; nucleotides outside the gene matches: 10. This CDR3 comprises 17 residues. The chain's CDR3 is CASSLRTGGDRRYGYTF. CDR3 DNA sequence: TGTGCCAGCAGTTTAAGGACAGGGGGCGATAGGCGATATGGCTACACCTTC.

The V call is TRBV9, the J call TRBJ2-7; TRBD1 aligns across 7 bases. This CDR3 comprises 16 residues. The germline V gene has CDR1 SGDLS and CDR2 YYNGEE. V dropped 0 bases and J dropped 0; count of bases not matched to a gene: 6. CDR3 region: CASSVGDRVFSYEQYF. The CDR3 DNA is TGTGCCAGCAGCGTAGGGGACAGAGTATTCTCCTACGAGCAGTACTTC.

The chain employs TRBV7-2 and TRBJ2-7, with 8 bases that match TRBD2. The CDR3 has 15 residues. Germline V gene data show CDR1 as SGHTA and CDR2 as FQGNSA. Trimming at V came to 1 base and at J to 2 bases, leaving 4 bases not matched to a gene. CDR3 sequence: CASSLERGIAYEQYF. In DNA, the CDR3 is TGTGCCAGCAGCTTAGAGCGGGGGATAGCCTACGAGCAGTACTTC.

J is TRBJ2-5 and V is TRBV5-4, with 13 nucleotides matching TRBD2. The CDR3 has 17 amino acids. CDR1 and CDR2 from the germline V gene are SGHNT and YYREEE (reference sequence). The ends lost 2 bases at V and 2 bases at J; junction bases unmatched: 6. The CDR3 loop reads CASSFLGTSGKQETQYF. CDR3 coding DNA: TGTGCCAGCAGCTTCCTCGGGACTAGCGGGAAACAAGAGACCCAGTACTTC.

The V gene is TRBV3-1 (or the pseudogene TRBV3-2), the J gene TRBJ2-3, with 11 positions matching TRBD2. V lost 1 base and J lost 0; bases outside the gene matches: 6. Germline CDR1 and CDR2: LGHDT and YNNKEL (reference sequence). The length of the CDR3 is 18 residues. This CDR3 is CASSQVIRTSGSTDTQYF. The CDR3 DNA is TGTGCCAGCAGCCAAGTAATTAGGACTAGCGGGAGCACAGATACGCAGTATTTT.

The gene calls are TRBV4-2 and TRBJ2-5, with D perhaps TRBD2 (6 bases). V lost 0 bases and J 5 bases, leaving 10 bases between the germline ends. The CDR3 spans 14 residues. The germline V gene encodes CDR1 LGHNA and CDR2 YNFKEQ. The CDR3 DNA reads TGTGCCAGCAGCCAAGACGGGAGTGGGGAGACCCAGTACTTC. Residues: CASSQDGSGETQYF.

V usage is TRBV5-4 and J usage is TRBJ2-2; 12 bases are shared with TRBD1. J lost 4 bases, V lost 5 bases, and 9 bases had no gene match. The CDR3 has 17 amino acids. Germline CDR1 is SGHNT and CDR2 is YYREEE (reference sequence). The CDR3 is CASRIRDRGQGTGELFF. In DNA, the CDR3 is TGTGCCAGCAGGATAAGGGACAGGGGGCAGGGCACCGGGGAGCTGTTTTTT.

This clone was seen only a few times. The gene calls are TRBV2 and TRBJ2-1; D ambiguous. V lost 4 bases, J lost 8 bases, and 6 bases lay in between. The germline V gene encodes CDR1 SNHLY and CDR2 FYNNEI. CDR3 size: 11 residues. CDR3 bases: TGTGCCAGCAGTGCTATCGATGAGCAGTTCTTC. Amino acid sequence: CASSAIDEQFF.

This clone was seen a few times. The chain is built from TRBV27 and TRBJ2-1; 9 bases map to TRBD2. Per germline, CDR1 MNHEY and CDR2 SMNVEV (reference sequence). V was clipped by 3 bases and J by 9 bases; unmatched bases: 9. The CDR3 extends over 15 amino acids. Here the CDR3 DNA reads TGTGCCAGCAGTTTTGGGACTAGCTGGGCCTTTGAGCAGTTCTTC. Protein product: CASSFGTSWAFEQFF.

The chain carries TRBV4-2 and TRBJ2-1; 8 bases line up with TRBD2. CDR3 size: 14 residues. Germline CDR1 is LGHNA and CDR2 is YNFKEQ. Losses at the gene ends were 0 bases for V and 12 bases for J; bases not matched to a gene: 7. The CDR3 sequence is CASSQDLGGATQFF. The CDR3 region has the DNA TGTGCCAGCAGCCAAGATCTCGGGGGGGCCACGCAGTTCTTC.

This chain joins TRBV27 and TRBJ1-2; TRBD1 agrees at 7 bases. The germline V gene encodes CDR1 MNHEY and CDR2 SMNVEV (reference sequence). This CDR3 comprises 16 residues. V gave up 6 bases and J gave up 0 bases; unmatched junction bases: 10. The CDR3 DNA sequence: TGTGCCAGCAGAAGACAGGGTACCTACGCTAACTATGGCTACACCTTC. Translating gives CASRRQGTYANYGYTF.

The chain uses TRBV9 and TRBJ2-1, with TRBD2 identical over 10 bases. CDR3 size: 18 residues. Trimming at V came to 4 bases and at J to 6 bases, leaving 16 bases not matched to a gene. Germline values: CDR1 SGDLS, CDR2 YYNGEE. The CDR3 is CASSPGVIAGGVGNEQFF. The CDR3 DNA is TGTGCCAGCAGCCCCGGAGTGATAGCGGGAGGAGTAGGCAATGAGCAGTTCTTC. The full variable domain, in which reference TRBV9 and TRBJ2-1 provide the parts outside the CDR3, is DSGVTQTPKHLITATGQRVTLRCSPRSGDLSVYWYQQSLDQGLQFLIQYYNGEERAKGNILERFSAQQFPDLHSELNLSSLELGDSALYFCASSPGVIAGGVGNEQFFGPGTRLTVL.